This T cell receptor (beta chain) comes out of a study of blood T cell repertoires in COVID-19. The germline V gene encodes CDR1 SGHRS and CDR2 YFSETQ. The CDR3 extends over 16 amino acids. V lost 3 bases and J 2 bases, leaving 18 bases between the germline ends. Original processing notes: Researchers report that nucleated cell counts were estimated from reference gene primer amplification. TCRdb keeps only in-frame clones here, not all; method: immunoSEQ multiplex PCR. V and J calls and clone size are copied from that table; D and trimming were computed from the DNA. Of about 370,000 clones listed, roughly nine tenths were seen once; the top ten hold more than 0.85%. This clone was counted once.

Sequencing was done on a sample of PBMCs or T cells enriched from blood (not recorded which). The clonotype was recovered from a middle-aged woman who had been exposed to COVID-19. The chain couples TRBV5-1 to TRBJ2-7, with a weak D call TRBD1 (6 bases). The CDR3, as DNA: TGCGCCAGCAGCTCTGGACAGCCCCGGGGAACCTACGAGCAGTACTTC. Its protein product is CASSSGQPRGTYEQYF.